This TCR beta chain was identified in a study of shared clonotypes between healthy human individuals. Study-level findings and limits: All-four-donor shared clonotypes had higher generation probabilities than non-shared clonotypes did.

Once extracted for a subset, genomic DNA was divided evenly among several immunoSEQ plates. Profiling relied on immunoSEQ multiplex PCR, and the TCRdb table lists in-frame clones only, not all of them. The table lists 2 million to 2.5 million clones, about 94% of them singletons, with around 0.13% in the top ten. Details on this clone: Its cognate antigen is unknown.

The TCR originated in a young man in good health. Sequencing used naive CD4+ T cells sorted from blood. This sample's subset: CD45RA+ positively selected.

CDR3 sequence: CAISDFETGGEKLFF. The CDR3 region has the DNA TGTGCCATCAGTGATTTCGAGACAGGGGGTGAAAAACTGTTTTTT. The chain uses TRBV10-3 and TRBJ1-4, with 9 bases fitting TRBD1. CDR3 size: 15 residues. The germline V gene encodes CDR1 ENHRY and CDR2 SYGVKD. The trim removed 3 bases at V and 7 bases at J, leaving 6 bases unmatched.